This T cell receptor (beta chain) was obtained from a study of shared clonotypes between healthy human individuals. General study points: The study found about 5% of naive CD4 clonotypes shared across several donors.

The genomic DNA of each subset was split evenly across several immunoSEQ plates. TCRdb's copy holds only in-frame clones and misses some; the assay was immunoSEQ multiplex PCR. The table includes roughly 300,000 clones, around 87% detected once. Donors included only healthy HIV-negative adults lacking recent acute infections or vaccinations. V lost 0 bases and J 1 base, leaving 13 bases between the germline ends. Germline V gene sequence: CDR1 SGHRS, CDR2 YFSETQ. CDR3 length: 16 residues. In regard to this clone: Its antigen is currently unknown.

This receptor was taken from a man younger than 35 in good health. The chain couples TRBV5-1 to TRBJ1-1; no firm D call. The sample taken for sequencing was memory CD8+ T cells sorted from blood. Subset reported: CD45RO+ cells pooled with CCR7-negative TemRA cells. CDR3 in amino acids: CASSLEAFWANTEAFF. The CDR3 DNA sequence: TGCGCCAGCAGCTTGGAGGCTTTTTGGGCGAACACTGAAGCTTTCTTT.